The clone carrying this TCR beta chain was detected ten times or more. Its antigen is unidentified. The CDR3 runs to 16 residues. The V gene's germline CDR1 is MGHRA and CDR2 YSYEKL. V shed 1 base, J shed 4 bases, and the junction held 5 bases outside the gene matches. TCRdb used MiXCR to reprocess the 5' RACE reads, holding one entry per CDR3 protein. The sample contains 290,000 or so distinct CDR3 sequences, 20% of which appear only once. The data originate from a study of CD8 T cells in ankylosing spondylitis. Study findings and constraints: There was a TCR beta motif, made of 7 or 8 highly homologous variants, that appeared characteristic of ankylosing spondylitis blood. The authors reported significant enrichment of disease-linked clones in matched ankylosing spondylitis synovial fluid.

The sequenced material came from blood, either unsorted or a sorted T cell fraction (not recorded which). The rearrangement links TRBV4-1 to TRBJ2-1; 9 bases are a match to TRBD2. The clonotype originates from a female donor with ankylosing spondylitis or in good health (not recorded which). The DNA for the CDR3 is TGCGCCAGCAGCCAAGGGAGCGGGAGGTCTTACAATGAGCAGTTCTTC. Residues: CASSQGSGRSYNEQFF.